The clone carrying this TCR beta chain was seen ten or more times. Using its own MiXCR run on the 5' RACE reads, TCRdb lists one record per CDR3 protein. Among roughly 150,000 distinct CDR3 sequences listed, almost 7% were seen once. This CDR3 is built from 15 residues. Germline V gene data show CDR1 as LNHNV and CDR2 as YYDKDF (reference sequence). V shed 0 bases and J shed 8 bases, with 13 bases lying between them. The sample is drawn from a study of T cells after yellow fever vaccination. The rearrangement links TRBV15 to TRBJ1-4, with D hard to call. The TCR comes from a man aged 18 to 30 who received the YFV17D yellow fever vaccine. The input for sequencing was CD4+ T cells sorted from PBMCs, taken around 5 days after the first yellow fever vaccination. The CDR3: CATSRDQPGSEKLFF. CDR3 nucleotides: TGTGCCACCAGCAGAGATCAACCGGGCAGCGAAAAACTGTTTTTT.